Following are 8 T cell receptor beta chains from one sample sequenced in a study of CD8 T cells in ankylosing spondylitis. General study findings and limits: Characteristic, it appeared, of ankylosing spondylitis blood was a TCR beta motif of roughly eight highly homologous variants.

Antigen specificity for these receptors is unknown. TCRdb recomputed calls from the 5' RACE reads with MiXCR, one row per CDR3 protein. The sample holds about 840,000 distinct CDR3 sequences, roughly 10% seen once. Sequenced sample: blood, either unsorted or a sorted T cell fraction (not recorded which). Receptors originate from a male donor with ankylosing spondylitis.

This clonotype was counted a few times. The rearrangement uses TRBV20-1 and TRBJ2-1; 11 nucleotides match TRBD2. Germline assignment: CDR1 DFQATT and CDR2 SNEGSKA (reference sequence). Losses at the gene ends were 1 base for V and 1 base for J; bases not matched to a gene: 12. The CDR3 length is 19 residues. The CDR3 DNA reads as TGCAGTGCTAGAGGGAGGGGACTAGCGGTGAACCGGTCCTACAATGAGCAGTTCTTC. It yields the protein CSARGRGLAVNRSYNEQFF.

There are many counts of this clonotype. V and J are TRBV7-2 and TRBJ2-1; D gene ambiguous. The CDR3 runs to 13 residues. CDR1 and CDR2 (germline): SGHTA, FQGNSA. Trimming left V 5 bases short and J 8 bases short, with 13 bases between. The CDR3 here is CASSPSSYDEQFF. CDR3 bases: TGTGCCAGCAGCCCCTCTAGTTACGATGAGCAGTTCTTC.

Remarks on this clonotype: Germline and junction disagree at one end, which may indicate a read error. The V call is TRBV5-1, the J call TRBJ2-2; the D gene is possibly TRBD1 (6 bases). CDR1 is SGHRS, CDR2 YFSETQ, per germline. This CDR3 has 14 amino acids. The CDR3 is CASETGSNTGDLFF. CDR3 nucleotide sequence: TGCGCCAGCGAGACAGGTTCGAACACCGGGGATCTGTTTTTT. The whole variable domain, remainder taken from reference TRBV5-1 and TRBJ2-2, is KAGVTQTPRYLIKTRGQQVTLSCSPISGHRSVSWYQQTPGQGLQFLFEYFSETQRNKGNFPGRFSGRQFSNSRSEMNVSTLELGDSALYLCASETGSNTGDLFFGEGSRLTVL.

This clonotype was recorded a few times. The chain recombines TRBV29-1 with TRBJ2-5; 9 nucleotides agree with TRBD2. Germline V gene lookup returns CDR1 SQVTM and CDR2 ANQGSEA. This CDR3 has 14 residues. Germline trimming cut 4 bases from V and 4 bases from J; bases unmatched to any gene: 7. CDR3 DNA: TGCAGCGTTGGGGTAGCGGGAGTTGGAGAGACCCAGTACTTC. It encodes CSVGVAGVGETQYF.

The table lists this clonotype with many counts. The rearrangement uses TRBV20-1 and TRBJ2-5, with D hard to call. This CDR3 region has 14 residues. The V and J ends lost 1 base and 4 bases respectively, with 13 bases between them. Looked up from germline, CDR1 is DFQATT and CDR2 is SNEGSKA (reference sequence). The CDR3: CSARGVLRRETQYF. The CDR3 bases are TGCAGTGCTAGAGGGGTACTAAGGAGAGAGACCCAGTACTTC.

J is TRBJ1-2 and V is TRBV7-8; no clear D gene. The CDR3 is made up of 16 amino acids. V lost 1 base and J lost 2, with 14 bases in between. Germline values: CDR1 SGHVS, CDR2 FQNEAQ. CDR3 sequence: CASSLDRRRYNYGYTF. The CDR3 coding sequence is TGTGCCAGCAGCTTAGATCGGCGGCGTTACAACTATGGCTACACCTTC.

This chain uses TRBV6-2 or TRBV6-3 with TRBJ2-1; D unclear. Germline V CDR1 and CDR2: MNHEY, SVGEGT. Trimming took 6 bases from V and 8 from J, leaving 11 bases between them. This CDR3 has 12 residues. CDR3 nucleotide sequence: TGTGCCAGCAGAAACAGAAGGGATGAGCAGTTCTTC. This codes for CASRNRRDEQFF.

This clonotype was detected ten times or more. The chain couples TRBV11-2 to TRBJ2-3, with a possible D match to TRBD1 (5 bases). Looked up from germline, CDR1 is SGHAT and CDR2 is FQNNGV. V gave up 1 base and J gave up 5 bases, with 7 bases separating them. The CDR3 runs 13 residues. CDR3 protein: CASSLGTGDTQYF. The CDR3, as DNA: TGTGCCAGCAGCTTAGGAACAGGAGATACGCAGTATTTT.